The rows below give T cell receptor beta chains drawn from one sample of a study of T cells in Graves' hyperthyroidism and ophthalmopathy. TCRdb analysed the multiplex PCR reads with MiXCR anew, one entry per CDR3 protein. This sample has about 260,000 distinct CDR3 sequences; about 16% occur once, and the top ten carry around 28%. The sample was blood. These receptors originate from a woman under 30 with Graves' ophthalmopathy. Both conserved end residues are trimmed from each CDR3. A row's size may be missing; if present it is once, few, many or a size class.

TRBJ1-1 TRBV20-1 many SARLGFTEAF
TRBJ2-5 TRBV6-5 many ASSYRGGKTQY
TRBJ1-1 TRBV12-5 many ASGLSLSTEAF
TRBJ2-5 TRBV7-2 many ASSLDRGRETQY
TRBJ2-2 TRBV27 NA ASSFLGGTGELF
TRBJ2-2 TRBV7-9 NA ASRTYGELF
TRBJ2-5 TRBV29-1 many SVKAGEETQY
TRBJ2-5 TRBV19 NA ASSHETSGGQETQY
TRBJ1-2 TRBV6-1 many ASSVLGDRGYT
TRBJ2-3 TRBV28 many ASSLMRGRTDTQY
TRBJ2-1 TRBV15 many ATSRDMKGAGSPYNEQF
TRBJ2-5 TRBV5-1 few ASSFSISGPQETQY
TRBJ1-1 TRBV20-1 many STLPHMNTEAF
TRBJ2-1 TRBV7-2 many ASSLSGAYNEQF